This T cell receptor beta chain stems from a study of regulatory T cells. Overall study results and limits: Skewed V and J usage and few unique V-J pairs marked patient repertoires, most in Tregs. In CD3G-deficient patients, conventional CD4+ T cells were enriched for hydrophobic CDR3 residues at positions 6 and 7.

A couple of CD3G-deficient patients had more severe autoimmunity; all had some. Concerning this clone: Its antigen is as yet unknown.

The PCR used 52 TRBV and 13 TRBJ primers. Only in-frame clones appear in the TCRdb table, and some are missing; sequencing was by immunoSEQ multiplex PCR. The profile shows almost 30,000 clones, just under 95% of them singletons. Germline V gene lookup returns CDR1 SEHNR and CDR2 FQNEAQ (reference sequence). V dropped 4 bases and J dropped 1 base, with 7 bases sitting between them. The CDR3 is made up of 13 amino acids. The chain recombines TRBV7-9 with TRBJ1-1; D call uncertain. This TCR was recovered from a person aged 18-35 years with CD3G deficiency. Source material: conventional CD4+ T cells sorted from blood. CDR3 DNA: TGTGCCAGCAGCTACCGGGGGAACACTGAAGCTTTCTTT. It yields the protein CASSYRGNTEAFF.